Listed here are 20 T cell receptor beta chains from one sample, sequenced in a study of T cells in Graves' hyperthyroidism and ophthalmopathy. Amplification yielded TCR beta CDR3 regions, with RNA transcripts as the source. During a first-round RT-PCR of the TCR CDR3, the HTBI primer set was used. TCRdb fed the multiplex PCR reads into MiXCR, producing one record per CDR3 protein. This sample yields about 380,000 distinct CDR3 sequences, of which about 14% are seen a single time; less than 25% belongs to the top ten. Sequencing was carried out using blood. Source of these receptors: a man aged 25-40 years with Graves' hyperthyroidism that later progressed to Graves' ophthalmopathy.

The table lists this clonotype with many counts. This rearrangement joins TRBV27 to TRBJ1-5; D may be TRBD1 (5 bases). Between the trimmed V and J ends, which lost 0 bases and 2 bases, there was a span of 17 bases. Germline CDR1 and CDR2: MNHEY and SMNVEV (reference sequence). CDR3 length equals 18 residues. The CDR3 spells CASSLSNDFLGGNQPQHF. The CDR3 DNA sequence: TGTGCCAGCAGTTTATCCAATGACTTTCTGGGGGGCAATCAGCCCCAGCATTTT.

This clonotype occurred many times. The chain uses TRBV7-9 and TRBJ2-1; D is undetermined. The CDR3 runs to 11 residues. V lost 4 bases to trimming and J lost 12 bases, with 10 bases between them. Germline V gives CDR1 SEHNR, CDR2 FQNEAQ (reference sequence). The CDR3 region is CASSSGGRQFF. Here the CDR3 DNA reads TGTGCCAGCAGCTCCGGTGGTAGGCAGTTCTTC.

This clonotype was seen many times. The genes are TRBV20-1 and TRBJ1-6, with 9 nucleotides matching TRBD1. The CDR3 loop spans 14 amino acids. J lost 9 bases, V lost 5 bases, and 8 bases had no gene match. Germline CDR1 DFQATT, CDR2 SNEGSKA (reference sequence). CDR3 in amino acids: CSAPETGGVSPLHF. CDR3 in DNA: TGCAGTGCTCCCGAGACAGGGGGGGTTTCACCCCTCCACTTT.

The sample holds many counts of this clonotype. The V gene is TRBV14, the J gene TRBJ1-1, with 8 bases that match TRBD1. With V trimmed by 4 bases and J by 3 bases, 7 bases remained unmatched. In germline, CDR1 is SGHDN, CDR2 FVKESK. The CDR3 is 15 residues long. CDR3 protein: CASSPTGALHTEAFF. For the CDR3, the DNA is TGTGCCAGCAGCCCGACAGGGGCGCTTCACACTGAAGCTTTCTTT.

The chain recombines TRBV4-1 with TRBJ2-2; TRBD1 matches at 10 bases. The CDR3 is made up of 16 amino acids. Trimming took 3 bases from V and 6 from J; bases not matched to a gene: 7. Germline V gene sequence: CDR1 MGHRA, CDR2 YSYEKL. For the CDR3, the DNA is TGCGCCAGCAGCCATCCCCCGGGACAGGGGCCCGGGGAGCTGTTTTTT. It specifies CASSHPPGQGPGELFF.

V usage is TRBV10-3 and J usage is TRBJ2-7; D could derive from TRBD1 or TRBD2 (7 bases each). CDR3 size: 13 residues. With 3 bases removed from V and 10 bases from J, the gap between germline ends came to 16 bases. Germline lookup yields CDR1 ENHRY and CDR2 SYGVKD. The CDR3 bases are TGTGCCATCAGTGAACCAGGGGGGGAGGAACAGTACTTC. It yields the protein CAISEPGGEEQYF.

Turning to this clonotype: A junction boundary mismatches the germline segment, possibly from a read error. This chain joins TRBV10-3 and TRBJ1-5, with 7 nucleotides matching TRBD1. Germline V lookup: CDR1 ENHRY, CDR2 SYGVKD. This CDR3 has 16 residues. In DNA form, the CDR3 reads TGTGCCGTCAGTGGGACAGATTCTCCTAGCAATCAGCCCCAGCATTTC. It encodes CAVSGTDSPSNQPQHF.

This chain connects TRBV4-1 to TRBJ1-1; 7 nucleotides match TRBD1. Per the germline V gene, CDR1 is MGHRA and CDR2 is YSYEKL. The CDR3 contains 12 residues. V gave up 3 bases and J gave up 9 bases; unmatched junction bases: 4. As DNA, the CDR3 is TGCGCCAGCAGCCAGGTGGGACAGAAAGCTTTCTTT. This sequence encodes CASSQVGQKAFF.

V usage is TRBV7-2 and J usage is TRBJ2-3; the match to TRBD2 covers 14 bases. CDR1 SGHTA and CDR2 FQGNSA come from the germline V gene. This CDR3 spans 19 amino acids. V lost 1 base to trimming and J lost 1 base; unmatched junction nucleotides: 7. The CDR3 sequence: CASSLVGTSGGQRTDTQYF. In DNA form, the CDR3 reads TGTGCCAGCAGCTTAGTGGGGACTAGCGGGGGCCAACGCACAGATACGCAGTATTTT. Complete variable domain (other parts from reference TRBV7-2 and TRBJ2-3): GAGVSQSPSNKVTEKGKDVELRCDPISGHTALYWYRQSLGQGLEFLIYFQGNSAPDKSGLPSDRFSAERTGGSVSTLTIQRTQQEDSAVYLCASSLVGTSGGQRTDTQYFGPGTRLTVL.

This clonotype was seen more than once but under ten times. The chain employs TRBV6-4 and TRBJ2-3, with TRBD2 identical over 7 bases. Trimming at V came to 6 bases and at J to 0 bases, leaving 15 bases not matched to a gene. Germline CDR1 MRHNA, CDR2 SNTAGT. CDR3 length equals 18 residues. The CDR3 coding sequence is TGTGCCAGCAGCCGGCAATCCCTAGCGGCCACTAGCACAGATACGCAGTATTTT. Its protein is CASSRQSLAATSTDTQYF.

This clonotype was counted only a few times. The chain employs TRBV11-1 and TRBJ2-1, with D uncertain. The CDR3 totals 11 residues. Germline V gene data show CDR1 as SGHAT and CDR2 as FQDESV (reference sequence). Trimming removed 4 bases at V and 7 bases at J, with 5 bases between. The CDR3 here is CASSWYNEQFF. CDR3 nucleotide sequence: TGTGCCAGCAGCTGGTATAATGAGCAGTTCTTC.

A few counts support this clonotype. A read error may explain this, as a much larger clone is one base away. The chain couples TRBV20-1 to TRBJ2-3, with 8 bases matching TRBD2. The junction had 3 bases not matched to a gene; V was cut back by 0 bases and J by 1 base. The CDR3 has 15 residues. Germline-derived CDR1 and CDR2 are DFQATT and SNEGSKA (reference sequence). The CDR3 DNA is TGCAGTGCTAGAGAGGGTAGCGGGGGCACAGATACGCAGTATTTT. Protein sequence: CSAREGSGGTDTQYF.

This clonotype appeared a few times. This chain links TRBV12-3 or TRBV12-4 with TRBJ2-3; D is uncertain. The CDR3 has 16 amino acids. V shed 7 bases and J shed 2 bases, with 19 bases lying between them. This CDR3 is CASTLLWRRSTDTQYF. CDR3 nucleotides: TGTGCCAGCACCCTCCTTTGGCGCAGGTCCACAGATACGCAGTATTTT.

This clonotype was found many times. CDR3 DNA sequence: TGTGCCAGCAGTTCGGGACAGCTTTCTCTTAATTCACCCCTCCACTTT. The encoded protein is CASSSGQLSLNSPLHF. This chain links TRBV28 with TRBJ1-6; 7 nucleotides align to TRBD1. Germline trimming cut 4 bases from V and 6 bases from J; bases unmatched to any gene: 9. Germline values: CDR1 MDHEN, CDR2 SYDVKM. The CDR3 length is 16 residues.

This clonotype has more than one count but fewer than ten. The CDR3 is CASRPLRRSTDTQYF. The CDR3 DNA reads TGTGCCAGCAGGCCCCTTAGACGCAGCACAGATACGCAGTATTTT. The chain recombines TRBV6-1 with TRBJ2-3; the D is unclear. The length of the CDR3 is 15 residues. In germline, CDR1 is MNHNS, CDR2 SASEGT. V lost 6 bases, J lost 0 bases, and 13 bases lay in between.

The rearrangement uses TRBV4-1 and TRBJ1-1, with a weak D call TRBD1 (6 bases). Germline CDR1 reads MGHRA; CDR2 reads YSYEKL. This CDR3 has 16 residues. Trimming pared 4 bases from V and 4 bases from J, leaving 19 bases between. The CDR3 nucleotides are TGCGCCAGCAGCCCATGGGGGCGGGGAAAGTTCACTGAAGCTTTCTTT. Its translation is CASSPWGRGKFTEAFF.

This clonotype came up a few times. CDR3 in amino acids: CAASGRDRWNEQFF. The CDR3 nucleotides are TGTGCCGCCTCCGGCCGGGACAGGTGGAATGAGCAGTTCTTC. V usage is TRBV19 and J usage is TRBJ2-1; TRBD1 agrees at 8 bases. The V gene's germline CDR1 is LNHDA and CDR2 SQIVND (reference sequence). The CDR3 runs to 14 residues. V lost 11 bases to trimming and J lost 7 bases; unmatched junction nucleotides: 13.

The rearrangement links TRBV2 to TRBJ1-2, with TRBD1 matching 8 bases. Germline lookup yields CDR1 SNHLY and CDR2 FYNNEI. The CDR3 contains 13 residues. With V trimmed by 6 bases and J by 5 bases, 5 bases remained unmatched. The CDR3 DNA sequence: TGTGCCAGCAGGGACAGGGCCGTGTATGGCTACACCTTC. As protein: CASRDRAVYGYTF.

Worth noting for this clonotype: A read error is likely, as this CDR3 ends without the conserved phenylalanine or tryptophan. V is TRBV7-9 and J is TRBJ2-5; 7 bases fit TRBD1. Germline CDR1 SEHNR, CDR2 FQNEAQ (reference sequence). The ends lost 5 bases at V and 1 base at J; junction bases unmatched: 7. This CDR3 region has 15 residues. DNA for the CDR3: TGTGCCAGCAGCCCAAGGGGGCGGCCCCAAGAGACCCAGTACCTC. Protein: CASSPRGRPQETQYL.

This clonotype was seen a few times. This chain uses TRBV29-1 with TRBJ1-6; 7 nucleotides line up with TRBD1. In germline, CDR1 is SQVTM, CDR2 ANQGSEA. This CDR3 is 15 amino acids long. The trim removed 5 bases at V and 7 bases at J, leaving 11 bases unmatched. Here the CDR3 DNA reads TGCAGCGTTTCCCGGGACAGCCCAGCCAATTCACCCCTCCACTTT. Its translation: CSVSRDSPANSPLHF.